Given below is one T cell receptor (beta chain) in context. This entry comes from a study of cytomegalovirus exposure and HLA in healthy donors. The CDR3 is 14 residues long. CDR1 and CDR2 (germline): SGHNT, YYREEE (reference sequence). The germline V and J ends were trimmed by 3 bases and 8 bases, with 15 bases remaining between them. The PCR made use of 60 Vbeta and 13 Jbeta primers. TCRdb's copy holds only in-frame clones and misses some; the assay was immunoSEQ multiplex PCR. The profile shows approximately 160,000 clones, approximately 67% of them singletons. This chain connects TRBV5-4 to TRBJ2-1; TRBD2 is a possible D gene (6 bases). The source of this sequence is a woman between 18 and 29 years old in good health and CMV-seropositive. The sample was PBMCs. CDR3 nucleotides: TGTGCCAGCAGCTGGGGGGTGGGGTACGATGAGCAGTTCTTC. Its translation is CASSWGVGYDEQFF. Full variable domain (missing parts from reference TRBV5-4 and TRBJ2-1): ETGVTQSPTHLIKTRGQQVTLRCSSQSGHNTVSWYQQALGQGPQFIFQYYREEENGRGNFPPRFSGLQFPNYSSELNVNALELDDSALYLCASSWGVGYDEQFFGPGTRLTVL.